These T cell receptor beta chains were read from a single sample in a study of CD8 T cells in ankylosing spondylitis. TCRdb analysed the 5' RACE reads with MiXCR anew, one entry per CDR3 protein. The sample yields around 480,000 distinct CDR3 sequences, 17% seen once. The sample comprised blood, either unsorted or a sorted T cell fraction (not recorded which). Source of these receptors: a male donor with ankylosing spondylitis. Both conserved end residues are trimmed from each CDR3. The order of the fields is J gene, CDR3 length, V gene, CDR3 protein.

J gene: TRBJ1-1; CDR3 length: 14; V gene: TRBV5-6; CDR3 protein: ASSRGGYGMNTEAF
J gene: TRBJ1-6; CDR3 length: 13; V gene: TRBV6-2/TRBV6-3; CDR3 protein: ASSYADRALRALH
J gene: TRBJ1-2; CDR3 length: 10; V gene: TRBV30; CDR3 protein: AWAGQFYGYT
J gene: TRBJ2-7; CDR3 length: 9; V gene: TRBV10-3; CDR3 protein: AIQGRDEQY
J gene: TRBJ2-7; CDR3 length: 11; V gene: TRBV6-5; CDR3 protein: ASSWGRDYEQY
J gene: TRBJ2-2; CDR3 length: 14; V gene: TRBV29-1; CDR3 protein: SALGGQGSNTGELF
J gene: TRBJ1-2; CDR3 length: 11; V gene: TRBV5-1; CDR3 protein: ASSRDQNYGYT
J gene: TRBJ2-7; CDR3 length: 13; V gene: TRBV28; CDR3 protein: ASSPTGAGAYEQY
J gene: TRBJ2-7; CDR3 length: 14; V gene: TRBV25-1; CDR3 protein: ASSGFSGQPRHEQY
J gene: TRBJ2-7; CDR3 length: 12; V gene: TRBV20-1; CDR3 protein: SIQHRDRTYEQY
J gene: TRBJ1-1; CDR3 length: 11; V gene: TRBV12-3/TRBV12-4; CDR3 protein: ASITGAVAEAF
J gene: TRBJ1-1; CDR3 length: 11; V gene: TRBV20-1; CDR3 protein: SASRGRGTEAF
J gene: TRBJ2-1; CDR3 length: 13; V gene: TRBV15; CDR3 protein: ATSRGLAGYNEQF
J gene: TRBJ1-5; CDR3 length: 10; V gene: TRBV5-1; CDR3 protein: ASSLRDTSWH
J gene: TRBJ2-5; CDR3 length: 14; V gene: TRBV3-1; CDR3 protein: ASSQRGKRGVETQY
J gene: TRBJ1-1; CDR3 length: 13; V gene: TRBV6-1; CDR3 protein: ASRWDKQWNTEAF
J gene: TRBJ2-3; CDR3 length: 14; V gene: TRBV11-2; CDR3 protein: ASSLDLRGVGDTQY
J gene: TRBJ1-1; CDR3 length: 12; V gene: TRBV9; CDR3 protein: ASSLRVTGTEAF
J gene: TRBJ2-7; CDR3 length: 14; V gene: TRBV20-1; CDR3 protein: SARPGLAGPAGEQY
J gene: TRBJ2-3; CDR3 length: 12; V gene: TRBV14; CDR3 protein: ASSQDVGTDTQY
J gene: TRBJ2-7; CDR3 length: 9; V gene: TRBV28; CDR3 protein: ASWQSGEQY
J gene: TRBJ1-1; CDR3 length: 12; V gene: TRBV7-2; CDR3 protein: ATTQGPMNTEAF
J gene: TRBJ1-4; CDR3 length: 14; V gene: TRBV6-5; CDR3 protein: ASSYGTFTTNEKLF
J gene: TRBJ2-1; CDR3 length: 14; V gene: TRBV10-3; CDR3 protein: AISEVSGRGYNEQF
J gene: TRBJ2-3; CDR3 length: 14; V gene: TRBV5-1; CDR3 protein: ASKEGGRGVSDTQY
J gene: TRBJ1-2; CDR3 length: 12; V gene: TRBV9; CDR3 protein: ASSSTGTVGGYT
J gene: TRBJ1-2; CDR3 length: 13; V gene: TRBV5-5; CDR3 protein: ASSLKEGPLGGYT
J gene: TRBJ2-1; CDR3 length: 11; V gene: TRBV6-4; CDR3 protein: ASRGELSLEQF
J gene: TRBJ1-5; CDR3 length: 12; V gene: TRBV20-1; CDR3 protein: SARGGMSNQPQH
J gene: TRBJ1-4; CDR3 length: 14; V gene: TRBV5-1; CDR3 protein: ASSPTGAATNEKLF
J gene: TRBJ1-1; CDR3 length: 15; V gene: TRBV20-1; CDR3 protein: SARVEDRAPSNTEAF
J gene: TRBJ1-6; CDR3 length: 13; V gene: TRBV2; CDR3 protein: ASQGTGRGYSPLH
J gene: TRBJ2-2; CDR3 length: 13; V gene: TRBV30; CDR3 protein: AWREGSIYTGELF
J gene: TRBJ2-2; CDR3 length: 14; V gene: TRBV5-1; CDR3 protein: ASSLVTGGTTGELF
J gene: TRBJ1-2; CDR3 length: 12; V gene: TRBV12-5; CDR3 protein: ASGSYRSLYGYT
J gene: TRBJ1-2; CDR3 length: 13; V gene: TRBV5-4; CDR3 protein: ASSLNLRSNYGYT
J gene: TRBJ1-1; CDR3 length: 16; V gene: TRBV3-1; CDR3 protein: ASTQKTPRTVWVTEAF
J gene: TRBJ1-1; CDR3 length: 12; V gene: TRBV19; CDR3 protein: ASAQGEMNTEAF
J gene: TRBJ2-7; CDR3 length: 10; V gene: TRBV7-9; CDR3 protein: ASSPYSYEQY
J gene: TRBJ2-1; CDR3 length: 11; V gene: TRBV6-2/TRBV6-3; CDR3 protein: ASSPGTTNEQF
J gene: TRBJ2-7; CDR3 length: 12; V gene: TRBV7-2; CDR3 protein: ASSSWGGNYEQY
J gene: TRBJ2-1; CDR3 length: 13; V gene: TRBV20-1; CDR3 protein: SANSIGTSGNEQF
J gene: TRBJ1-1; CDR3 length: 15; V gene: TRBV5-1; CDR3 protein: ASSLLSGGRPTETAF
J gene: TRBJ2-7; CDR3 length: 12; V gene: TRBV20-1; CDR3 protein: SASTGLITYEQY
J gene: TRBJ1-5; CDR3 length: 13; V gene: TRBV6-2/TRBV6-3; CDR3 protein: ASSLQGSRNQPQH
J gene: TRBJ2-5; CDR3 length: 12; V gene: TRBV4-2; CDR3 protein: ASSHGGKQETQY
J gene: TRBJ2-2; CDR3 length: 14; V gene: TRBV11-3; CDR3 protein: ASSPSPGGHTGELF
J gene: TRBJ2-7; CDR3 length: 13; V gene: TRBV6-5; CDR3 protein: ASSSPTSGSYEQY
J gene: TRBJ2-7; CDR3 length: 12; V gene: TRBV20-1; CDR3 protein: SAGGDRGTYEQY
J gene: TRBJ2-1; CDR3 length: 13; V gene: TRBV20-1; CDR3 protein: SALDPSGAHNEQF
J gene: TRBJ2-7; CDR3 length: 12; V gene: TRBV21-1; CDR3 protein: ASSTRTEYYEQY
J gene: TRBJ2-2; CDR3 length: 12; V gene: TRBV2; CDR3 protein: ASSDASGAGELF
J gene: TRBJ2-3; CDR3 length: 15; V gene: TRBV9; CDR3 protein: ASSPHGGSGRADTQY
J gene: TRBJ2-4; CDR3 length: 12; V gene: TRBV28; CDR3 protein: ASTLAGAWDIQY
J gene: TRBJ2-6; CDR3 length: 12; V gene: TRBV20-1; CDR3 protein: SALISSGANVLT
J gene: TRBJ1-2; CDR3 length: 11; V gene: TRBV29-1; CDR3 protein: SVTTGGTYGYT